The 20 T cell receptor beta chains below come from one sample, sequenced in a study of T cell responses to AZD1222 COVID-19 vaccine. Assay used: immunoSEQ multiplex PCR; TCRdb lists only in-frame clones, some missing. The sample shows about 140,000 clones, roughly 93% of them seen only once. The sequenced sample was peripheral blood, obtained after recovery from COVID-19. These receptor sequences come from an adult who had recovered from COVID-19.

The V gene is TRBV25-1, the J gene TRBJ1-3, with 8 bases fitting TRBD1. The V and J ends lost 5 bases and 5 bases, in that order; junction bases with no gene match: 5. The germline V gene encodes CDR1 MGHDK and CDR2 SYGVNS. This CDR3 contains 14 residues. For the CDR3, the DNA is TGTGCCAGCAGTCCGACAGGGGTGAGAAACACCATATATTTT. Protein: CASSPTGVRNTIYF.

J is TRBJ1-1 and V is TRBV5-1; D is possibly TRBD1 (6 bases). The length of the CDR3 is 14 residues. Between the trimmed V and J ends, which lost 1 base and 8 bases, there was a span of 15 bases. Germline loops: CDR1 SGHRS, CDR2 YFSETQ. CDR3 residues: CASSLRAGEEEAFF. For the CDR3, the DNA is TGCGCCAGCAGCTTGAGGGCAGGGGAGGAGGAAGCTTTCTTT.

This chain joins TRBV25-1 and TRBJ2-1; D perhaps matches TRBD2 (6 bases). Trimming left V 5 bases short and J 3 bases short, with 14 bases between. The V gene's germline CDR1 is MGHDK and CDR2 SYGVNS. CDR3 length: 15 amino acids. CDR3 sequence (DNA): TGTGCCAGCAGTAAAGCGGAGGGCTACTACAATGAGCAGTTCTTC. This gives the protein CASSKAEGYYNEQFF. The full variable domain, completed using reference TRBV25-1 and TRBJ2-1, is EADIYQTPRYLVIGTGKKITLECSQTMGHDKMYWYQQDPGMELHLIHYSYGVNSTEKGDLSSESTVSRIRTEHFPLTLESARPSHTSQYLCASSKAEGYYNEQFFGPGTRLTVL.

The rearrangement joins TRBV28 to TRBJ1-1; a possible D gene is TRBD1 (5 bases). V gave up 1 base and J gave up 0 bases, with 12 bases separating them. In germline, CDR1 is MDHEN, CDR2 SYDVKM. CDR3 length: 16 amino acids. The chain's CDR3 is CASSLLSGQLNTEAFF. CDR3 sequence (DNA): TGTGCCAGCAGTTTATTGTCGGGGCAGTTGAACACTGAAGCTTTCTTT.

The chain joins TRBV6-5 to TRBJ1-1; D not resolved. The CDR3 has 13 residues. Trimming pared 6 bases from V and 0 bases from J, leaving 8 bases between. Per the germline V gene, CDR1 is MNHEY and CDR2 is SVGAGI. The DNA of the CDR3 is TGTGCCAGCAGAGGGAGGGTGAACACTGAAGCTTTCTTT. Its translation is CASRGRVNTEAFF.

CDR3 nucleotides: TGCAGTGCCAGTAGGCAGGGTATGAACACTGAAGCTTTCTTT. Translated, it gives CSASRQGMNTEAFF. The chain is built from TRBV20-1 and TRBJ1-1, with D perhaps matching TRBD1 (5 bases). This CDR3 is built from 14 residues. Trimming shortened V by 6 bases and J by 0 bases, and 14 bases separated the two germline ends. CDR1 is DFQATT and CDR2 is SNEGSKA in the germline V gene (reference sequence).

The genes are TRBV3-1 (or the pseudogene TRBV3-2) and TRBJ2-2; D is perhaps TRBD1 (5 bases). This CDR3 comprises 13 residues. The germline V gene encodes CDR1 LGHDT and CDR2 YNNKEL (reference sequence). Trimming took 1 base from V and 7 from J, leaving 7 bases between them. The CDR3 nucleotides are TGTGCCAGCAGCCAAGGGGGCGGCGGGGAGCTGTTTTTT. Its translation: CASSQGGGGELFF.

This clone was seen just once. The V and J genes are TRBV27 and TRBJ1-2, with D possibly matching TRBD1 (5 bases). The germline V gene encodes CDR1 MNHEY and CDR2 SMNVEV (reference sequence). The CDR3 has 13 amino acids. The germline V and J ends were trimmed by 4 bases and 7 bases, with 13 bases remaining between them. CDR3 sequence: CASSSRVAGGYTF. The CDR3 DNA reads TGTGCCAGCAGTTCCAGGGTTGCCGGTGGCTACACCTTC.

This clone was counted once. V and J are TRBV5-1 and TRBJ2-7; 13 nucleotides align to TRBD2. The CDR3 runs to 16 residues. With 5 bases clipped from V and 6 bases from J, the junction kept 11 bases outside the gene matches. From germline, CDR1 is SGHRS and CDR2 YFSETQ. The CDR3, as DNA: TGCGCCAGCAGACGGACTAGCGGGAGAGGTTTTGGCGAGCAGTACTTC. This translates into CASRRTSGRGFGEQYF.

The chain is built from TRBV30 and TRBJ2-2; D call uncertain. The CDR3 has 10 amino acids. V lost 5 bases to trimming and J lost 6 bases, with 4 bases between them. Germline V CDR1 and CDR2: GTSNPN, SVGIG (reference sequence). CDR3 DNA sequence: TGTGCCTGGGGGGCCGGGGAGCTGTTTTTT. It encodes CAWGAGELFF.

This chain uses TRBV30 with TRBJ2-7, with D tentatively TRBD2 (6 bases). From germline, CDR1 is GTSNPN and CDR2 SVGIG (reference sequence). With 0 bases removed from V and 6 bases from J, the gap between germline ends came to 9 bases. This CDR3 is 12 amino acids long. The chain's CDR3 is CAWSVSGVEQYF. The CDR3, as DNA: TGTGCCTGGAGTGTATCGGGGGTCGAGCAGTACTTC. Together with reference TRBV30 and TRBJ2-7, the CDR3 gives the full variable domain: SQTIHQWPATLVQPVGSPLSLECTVEGTSNPNLYWYRQAAGRGLQLLFYSVGIGQISSEVPQNLSASRPQDRQFILSSKKLLLSDSGFYLCAWSVSGVEQYFGPGTRLTVT.

The V call is TRBV4-1, the J call TRBJ2-1; perhaps D is TRBD1 or TRBD2 (5 bases each). This CDR3 has 16 amino acids. V lost 4 bases, J lost 2 bases, and 15 bases lay in between. Germline V gives CDR1 MGHRA, CDR2 YSYEKL. CDR3 coding DNA: TGCGCCAGCAGCCTTTATCCGGGACGCACCTACAATGAGCAGTTCTTC. This encodes CASSLYPGRTYNEQFF.

This clone is medium-sized by share. The sample carries other DNA sequences with the same CDR3. The chain is built from TRBV6-5 and TRBJ2-3; D gene unclear. CDR3 size: 13 residues. In germline, CDR1 is MNHEY, CDR2 SVGAGI. Trimming left V 0 bases short and J 5 bases short, with 6 bases between. CDR3: CASSYSDGDTQYF. For the CDR3, the DNA is TGTGCCAGCAGTTACTCGGACGGAGATACGCAGTATTTT.

This chain uses TRBV5-3 with TRBJ1-5; D may be TRBD1 (5 bases). TRBV5-3 belongs to the ORF category, with a function that is uncertain. V was shortened by 7 bases and J by 7 bases, with 15 bases between the two germline ends. The CDR3 sequence is 13 residues long. The CDR3 region has the DNA TGTGCCAGATACGAATTGGGGCGACAGCCCCAGCATTTT. The encoded protein is CARYELGRQPQHF.

The chain carries TRBV7-3 and TRBJ2-5; D is unresolved. The CDR3 has 13 amino acids. V was clipped by 4 bases and J by 5 bases, with 11 bases between them. Germline V gene lookup returns CDR1 SGHTA and CDR2 FQGTGA. The CDR3 region is CASSYILGETQYF. The CDR3 DNA reads as TGTGCCAGCAGCTACATCCTGGGGGAGACCCAGTACTTC.

This chain joins TRBV2 and TRBJ1-5; D remains ambiguous. V was clipped by 2 bases and J by 6 bases, with 11 bases between them. The germline CDR1 and CDR2 sequences are SNHLY and FYNNEI. This CDR3 has 14 amino acids. The CDR3 region is CASSEIGVLQPQHF. CDR3 sequence (DNA): TGTGCCAGCAGTGAAATCGGGGTTCTTCAGCCCCAGCATTTT.

The chain uses TRBV11-2 and TRBJ2-7; D might be TRBD2 (6 bases). CDR1 is SGHAT and CDR2 is FQNNGV in the germline V gene. Trimming stripped 1 base from V and 2 bases from J, with 18 bases between. The CDR3 sequence is 17 residues long. CDR3 sequence: CASSLGGPGGLTYEQYF. CDR3 in DNA: TGTGCCAGCAGCTTAGGGGGCCCCGGGGGTCTTACCTACGAGCAGTACTTC.

In regard to this clone: This same CDR3 is encoded by further DNA sequences in the sample. J is TRBJ2-7 and V is TRBV5-1, with 8 bases matching TRBD2. The germline CDR1 and CDR2 sequences are SGHRS and YFSETQ. J lost 2 bases, V lost 0 bases, and 4 bases had no gene match. The CDR3 loop spans 15 amino acids. Written as DNA, the CDR3 is TGCGCCAGCAGCTTGGGAGCGGGAGCACCCTACGAGCAGTACTTC. Protein sequence: CASSLGAGAPYEQYF.

This clone appeared a single time. The V and J genes are TRBV2 and TRBJ1-5; D is perhaps TRBD1 (5 bases). Between the trimmed V and J ends, which lost 11 bases and 3 bases, there was a span of 14 bases. This CDR3 region has 13 residues. Germline V gives CDR1 SNHLY, CDR2 FYNNEI. The CDR3 coding sequence is TGTGCCTGCGGAAGGGGTACCAATCAGCCCCAGCATTTT. Translated: CACGRGTNQPQHF.

The genes are TRBV18 and TRBJ1-2, with D possibly being TRBD1 (6 bases). V was cut by 5 bases and J by 5 bases, with 21 bases left in between. The germline V gene encodes CDR1 KGHSH and CDR2 LQKENI. The CDR3 loop spans 16 amino acids. CDR3 nucleotide sequence: TGTGCCAGCTCATCCCTTTCACAGGGATTAACTTATGGCTACACCTTC. Its translation: CASSSLSQGLTYGYTF.